This T cell receptor beta chain is from a study of blood T cells in healthy people across ages. Study-wide findings and caveats: Higher naive T cell percentage went strongly together with higher TCR beta diversity. Getting older went along with TCR beta diversity per million T cells dropping roughly linearly.

Combining a sample-barcoded 5' primer with a J-beta primer mix, a second PCR ran for about 7 to 12 cycles. Every cDNA molecule bore a tag from a template-switch adaptor containing 12 random nucleotides. One entry per CDR3 protein, called by TCRdb with MiXCR from the 5' RACE reads. The data hold some 1.5 million distinct CDR3 sequences, with 25% to 30% observed a single time. The CDR3 loop spans 16 amino acids. Germline V gene sequence: CDR1 LGHNT, CDR2 FRNRAP. As concerns this clonotype: Its antigen is undetermined. Germline and junction disagree at one end, which may indicate a read error.

Sequences were obtained from blood. The sequence came from a woman aged 25-40 years in good health. The chain combines TRBV12-5 with TRBJ2-5; 14 bases are a match to TRBD2. CDR3: CVSAEGLAGGQETQYF. CDR3 in DNA: TGTGTTAGTGCCGAAGGACTAGCGGGAGGTCAAGAGACCCAGTACTTC. Full variable domain (outside the CDR3, taken from reference TRBV12-5 and TRBJ2-5): DARVTQTPRHKVTEMGQEVTMRCQPILGHNTVFWYRQTMMQGLELLAYFRNRAPLDDSGMPKDRFSAEMPDATLATLKIQPSEPRDSAVYFCVSAEGLAGGQETQYFGPGTRLLVL.